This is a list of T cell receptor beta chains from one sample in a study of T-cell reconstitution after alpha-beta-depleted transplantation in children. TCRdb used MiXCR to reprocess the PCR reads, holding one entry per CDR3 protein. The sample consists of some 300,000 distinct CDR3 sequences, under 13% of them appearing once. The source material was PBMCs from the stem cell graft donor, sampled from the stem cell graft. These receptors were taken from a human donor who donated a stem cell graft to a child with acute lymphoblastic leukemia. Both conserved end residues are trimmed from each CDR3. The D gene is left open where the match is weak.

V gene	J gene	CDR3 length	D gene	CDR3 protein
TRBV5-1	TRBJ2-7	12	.	ASSPGDTLGEQY
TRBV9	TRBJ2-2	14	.	ASSPTRTVGTGELF
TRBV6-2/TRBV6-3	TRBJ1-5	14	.	ASSYSTWGDNQPQH
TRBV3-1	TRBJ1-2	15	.	ASSQETESGRYYGYT
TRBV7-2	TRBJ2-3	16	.	ASSLALWTDPSTDTQY
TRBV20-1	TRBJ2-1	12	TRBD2	SATGTSDVNEQF
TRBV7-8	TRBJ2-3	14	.	ASSLVSLLGTDTQY
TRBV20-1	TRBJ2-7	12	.	SARPHISSYEQY
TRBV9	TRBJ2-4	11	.	ASSEGVENIQY
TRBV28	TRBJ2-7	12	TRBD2	ASRKSGGTGEQY
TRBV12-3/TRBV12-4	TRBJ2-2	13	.	ASSFYSTNTGELF
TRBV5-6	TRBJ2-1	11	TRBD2	ASSPGTSDEQF
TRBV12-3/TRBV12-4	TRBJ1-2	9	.	ASSLQHGYT
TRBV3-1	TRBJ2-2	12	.	ASSQVGGSRELF
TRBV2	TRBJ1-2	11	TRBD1	ASTLQGARGYT
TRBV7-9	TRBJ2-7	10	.	ASSPEASEQY
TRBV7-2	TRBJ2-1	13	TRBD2	ASSLGTSRNNEQF
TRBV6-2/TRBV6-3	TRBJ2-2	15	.	ASSYSNSPMSRGELF
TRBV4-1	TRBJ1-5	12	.	ASSQVSSNQPQH
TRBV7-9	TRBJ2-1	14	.	ASSPRGISSYNEQF
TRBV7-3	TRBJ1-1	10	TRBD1	ASSQGQSEAF
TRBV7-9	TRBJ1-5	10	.	ASSKDNQPQH
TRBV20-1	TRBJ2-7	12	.	SARWRQGSYEQY
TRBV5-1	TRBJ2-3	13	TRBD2	ASSLTSASTDTQY
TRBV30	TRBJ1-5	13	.	AWSALGDSNQPQH
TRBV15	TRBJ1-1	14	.	ATSRVRTGPNTEAF
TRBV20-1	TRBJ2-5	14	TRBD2	CARGTSLKAGETQY
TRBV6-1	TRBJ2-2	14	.	ASSEGLPPSTGELF
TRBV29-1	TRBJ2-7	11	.	SVEAEVTYEQY
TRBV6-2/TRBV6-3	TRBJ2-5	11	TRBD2	ATTSGGGETQY
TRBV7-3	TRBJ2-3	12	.	ASSSLSGADTQY
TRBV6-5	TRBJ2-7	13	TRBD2	ASSYAGTSDLEQY
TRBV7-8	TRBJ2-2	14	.	ASSPYRVANTGDLF
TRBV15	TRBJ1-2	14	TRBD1	ATSRGPGQGSYGYT
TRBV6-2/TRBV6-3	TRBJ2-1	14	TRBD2	ACALTYSGSRSEQF
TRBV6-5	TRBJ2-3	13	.	ASSYSRARTDTQY
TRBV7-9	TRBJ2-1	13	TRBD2	ASSLLGSGSFEQF
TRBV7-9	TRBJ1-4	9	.	ASSLEGKLF
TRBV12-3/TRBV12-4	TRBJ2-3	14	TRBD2	ASSPTSGRFTDTQY
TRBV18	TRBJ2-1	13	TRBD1	ASSPEGGAYNEQF
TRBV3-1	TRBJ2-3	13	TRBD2	ASSDRLAGTDTQY
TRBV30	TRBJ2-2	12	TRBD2	AWRGLAPTGELF
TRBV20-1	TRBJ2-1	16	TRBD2	SARDGGKTSGEFNEQF